These 24 T cell receptor beta chains were all obtained from the same sample, sequenced in a study of T cells in Graves' hyperthyroidism and ophthalmopathy. Amplification targeted TCR beta CDR3 regions from RNA transcripts. The HTBI primer set drove a first-round RT-PCR of the TCR CDR3. MiXCR, applied by TCRdb to the multiplex PCR reads, yields one record per CDR3 protein. In the table there are hundreds of thousands of distinct CDR3 sequences, roughly 15% of which are singletons. The sequenced material came from blood. The receptor source for this set is a woman aged 55-70 years with Graves' ophthalmopathy.

This clonotype was seen ten or more times. The genes are TRBV7-2 and TRBJ2-3; 11 bases are a match to TRBD1. Germline CDR1 reads SGHTA; CDR2 reads FQGNSA. J gave up 4 bases and V 3 bases, and 3 bases lay outside the gene matches. The CDR3 covers 15 residues. CDR3 sequence (DNA): TGTGCCAGCAGCTTCTGGACAGGGGGCGCAGATACGCAGTATTTT. Translated: CASSFWTGGADTQYF.

As to this clonotype: This could be a read error, since a much larger clone is one nucleotide away. V gene TRBV12-3 or TRBV12-4 combines with J gene TRBJ2-1; D is possibly TRBD1 (6 bases). With 1 base removed from V and 7 bases from J, the gap between germline ends came to 14 bases. CDR3 length equals 15 residues. In DNA, the CDR3 is TGTGCCAGCAGTTTAGACAGGGAAGTCGCTAATGAGCAGTTCTTC. This sequence encodes CASSLDREVANEQFF.

This clonotype was seen at least ten times. The chain uses TRBV20-1 and TRBJ2-5; 10 bases fit TRBD1. V shed 6 bases and J 1 base; nucleotides not matched to a gene: 8. Germline lookup yields CDR1 DFQATT and CDR2 SNEGSKA (reference sequence). The CDR3 extends over 15 amino acids. CDR3 sequence reads: CSAKGTGDSQETQYF. CDR3 nucleotides: TGCAGTGCCAAAGGGACAGGGGATTCCCAAGAGACCCAGTACTTC.

This clonotype was seen ten or more times. The chain carries TRBV11-2 and TRBJ1-5; 7 bases fit TRBD1. Losses at the gene ends were 6 bases for V and 0 bases for J; bases not matched to a gene: 2. CDR3 length: 14 residues. Looked up from germline, CDR1 is SGHAT and CDR2 is FQNNGV. CDR3 region: CASRRQGSNQPQHF. CDR3 nucleotide sequence: TGTGCCAGCAGACGACAGGGTAGCAATCAGCCCCAGCATTTT.

This clonotype has a handful of counts. The rearrangement joins TRBV6-1 to TRBJ1-2; 9 positions match TRBD1. The V gene end was trimmed by 5 bases and the J gene end by 6 bases; junction bases not matched to a gene: 7. The CDR3 runs to 14 residues. Germline loops: CDR1 MNHNS, CDR2 SASEGT. CDR3 DNA: TGTGCCAGCAGTCGGACAGGGGATGTAGATGGCTACACCTTC. Translation gives CASSRTGDVDGYTF.

This clonotype has a count of ten or more. The gene calls are TRBV2 and TRBJ2-2, with D perhaps matching TRBD2 (6 bases). With 6 bases removed from V and 2 bases from J, the gap between germline ends came to 13 bases. The V gene's germline CDR1 is SNHLY and CDR2 FYNNEI. The CDR3 has 15 residues. Written as DNA, the CDR3 is TGTGCCAGCAGAGACCGGGACTTTAACACCGGGGAGCTGTTTTTT. Its protein is CASRDRDFNTGELFF.

This clonotype was seen ten or more times. The V and J genes are TRBV2 and TRBJ2-1, with D perhaps matching TRBD2 (5 bases). Trimming cost V 6 bases and J 4 bases, with 13 bases left between them. The CDR3 is 14 residues long. Germline V gene lookup returns CDR1 SNHLY and CDR2 FYNNEI. CDR3 coding DNA: TGTGCCAGCAGCTGGGAGACTCAGTACAATGAGCAGTTCTTC. This encodes CASSWETQYNEQFF.

This clonotype was recorded at least ten times. This chain links TRBV28 with TRBJ1-1; D may be TRBD1 (5 bases). Trimming shortened V by 5 bases and J by 7 bases, and 11 bases separated the two germline ends. Germline lookup yields CDR1 MDHEN and CDR2 SYDVKM. The CDR3 extends over 12 amino acids. The CDR3 is CASSPLTDEAFF. CDR3 nucleotides: TGTGCCAGCAGTCCACTGACAGATGAAGCTTTCTTT.

This clonotype has just a few counts. The chain is built from TRBV28 and TRBJ1-4; the D gene is possibly TRBD1 (6 bases). Looked up from germline, CDR1 is MDHEN and CDR2 is SYDVKM. V was shortened by 0 bases and J by 3 bases, with 17 bases between the two germline ends. CDR3 size: 18 residues. The DNA for the CDR3 is TGTGCCAGCAGTTTATGGAACCCCCGACAGGTGGCTAATGAAAAACTGTTTTTT. It is translated as CASSLWNPRQVANEKLFF. Full variable domain (remainder filled in from reference TRBV28 and TRBJ1-4): DVKVTQSSRYLVKRTGEKVFLECVQDMDHENMFWYRQDPGLGLRLIYFSYDVKMKEKGDIPEGYSVSREKKERFSLILESASTNQTSMYLCASSLWNPRQVANEKLFFGSGTQLSVL.

In its sample, this clonotype was seen many times. The rearrangement links TRBV30 to TRBJ2-3; perhaps TRBD1 as D (5 bases). Per germline, CDR1 GTSNPN and CDR2 SVGIG (reference sequence). V was cut by 2 bases and J by 1 base, with 13 bases left in between. The CDR3 consists of 15 residues. The CDR3 loop is CAWSPRTPGTDTQYF. DNA of the CDR3: TGTGCCTGGAGTCCGCGGACACCGGGCACAGATACGCAGTATTTT.

V and J are TRBV30 and TRBJ1-2; D is uncertain. CDR3 length: 11 amino acids. Germline-derived CDR1 and CDR2 are GTSNPN and SVGIG (reference sequence). The V end lost 1 base, the J end lost 7 bases, and 7 bases lay between the germline ends. The CDR3 spells CAWSALVGYTF. DNA of the CDR3: TGTGCCTGGAGTGCCCTAGTTGGCTACACCTTC.

This clonotype was seen at least ten times. This sequence joins TRBV12-3 or TRBV12-4 and TRBJ2-1; 10 bases are a match to TRBD2. V lost 2 bases, J lost 8 bases, and 3 bases stayed unmatched. This CDR3 contains 14 residues. In DNA form, the CDR3 reads TGTGCCAGCAGTTTAAGGCTAGCGGGAGATGAGCAGTTCTTC. This translates into CASSLRLAGDEQFF.

This clonotype was seen ten or more times. The chain has TRBV20-1 and TRBJ2-7; 7 nucleotides line up with TRBD1. The length of the CDR3 is 13 residues. The V gene's germline CDR1 is DFQATT and CDR2 SNEGSKA (reference sequence). V gave up 3 bases and J gave up 2 bases; unmatched junction bases: 4. CDR3 nucleotides: TGCAGTGCTAGCCCAGGGGGAGCCTACGAGCAGTACTTC. Encoded protein: CSASPGGAYEQYF.

To note about this clonotype: This may stem from a read error, because a much larger clone lies one nucleotide away. The genes are TRBV30 and TRBJ2-7; D may be TRBD1 (5 bases). CDR3 length: 12 residues. The V end lost 4 bases, the J end lost 3 bases, and 10 bases lay between the germline ends. From germline, CDR1 is GTSNPN and CDR2 SVGIG (reference sequence). This chain's CDR3 is CAWNGQYYEQYF. DNA of the CDR3: TGTGCCTGGAATGGACAATACTACGAGCAGTACTTC.

This clonotype has ten or more counts. V gene TRBV28 combines with J gene TRBJ2-7; either TRBD1 or TRBD2 may fit D (5 bases each). V was clipped by 8 bases and J by 0 bases, with 11 bases between them. This CDR3 is 13 amino acids long. CDR1 and CDR2 (germline): MDHEN, SYDVKM. The CDR3 loop reads CASGWGTSYEQYF. DNA of the CDR3: TGTGCCAGCGGGTGGGGGACCTCCTACGAGCAGTACTTC.

The chain employs TRBV29-1 and TRBJ2-7; TRBD2 might be the D (5 bases). This CDR3 comprises 14 residues. Between the trimmed V and J ends, which lost 1 base and 6 bases, there was a span of 16 bases. Per the germline V gene, CDR1 is SQVTM and CDR2 is ANQGSEA. CDR3 amino acids: CSVEGSAGLREQYF. The CDR3 coding sequence is TGCAGCGTTGAAGGATCCGCGGGCCTTCGCGAGCAGTACTTC.

This clonotype was seen repeatedly, ten times or more. This chain uses TRBV27 with TRBJ1-5; D call uncertain. From germline, CDR1 is MNHEY and CDR2 SMNVEV (reference sequence). Deletions cut 4 bases from V and 2 bases from J, with 12 bases between. The CDR3 consists of 15 residues. The CDR3 DNA sequence: TGTGCCAGCAGTTCGGGCAGGAGTGGCAATCAGCCCCAGCATTTT. It encodes CASSSGRSGNQPQHF.

This clonotype was counted a few times. V usage is TRBV6-1 and J usage is TRBJ1-2, with 9 bases lining up with TRBD1. CDR1 and CDR2 from the germline V gene are MNHNS and SASEGT. The CDR3 is 15 residues long. V shed 4 bases, J shed 3 bases, and the junction held 6 bases outside the gene matches. In nucleotides, the CDR3 is TGTGCCAGCAGTGCTGGGACAGGGAGCCACTATGGCTACACCTTC. Its protein product is CASSAGTGSHYGYTF.

This clonotype was found many times. This chain uses TRBV12-3 or TRBV12-4 with TRBJ2-5; D tentatively reads TRBD1 or TRBD2 (6 bases each). This CDR3 has 14 amino acids. V was trimmed by 3 bases and J by 4 bases, leaving 12 bases between them. The CDR3 spells CASSFRGAGETQYF. CDR3 coding DNA: TGTGCCAGCAGTTTTAGGGGGGCAGGAGAGACCCAGTACTTC.

The chain is built from TRBV27 and TRBJ2-1; TRBD1 matches 8 bases. CDR1 and CDR2 from the germline V gene are MNHEY and SMNVEV (reference sequence). V lost 6 bases and J lost 8; bases outside the gene matches: 12. The CDR3 runs to 15 residues. As DNA, the CDR3 is TGTGCCAGCAGCCGCAGGGTGGGACAGGAGGATGAGCAGTTCTTC. This translates into CASSRRVGQEDEQFF.

This clonotype was found a few times. This chain uses TRBV20-1 with TRBJ2-1; TRBD2 aligns across 8 bases. The CDR3 runs 15 residues. Germline CDR1 DFQATT, CDR2 SNEGSKA (reference sequence). The J segment lost 4 bases and the V segment lost 0 bases, leaving 5 bases of the junction unmatched. CDR3: CSARDLSGGYNEQFF. CDR3 sequence (DNA): TGCAGTGCTAGAGATCTCAGCGGGGGATACAATGAGCAGTTCTTC.

This clonotype was counted many times. V and J are TRBV9 and TRBJ1-1; 7 bases map to TRBD1. Germline V gene data show CDR1 as SGDLS and CDR2 as YYNGEE. This CDR3 spans 15 amino acids. V trimming: 3 bases; J trimming: 2 bases; junction bases outside the gene matches: 7. CDR3 in amino acids: CASSGPGTDNTEAFF. The CDR3 DNA is TGTGCCAGCAGCGGTCCCGGGACAGACAACACTGAAGCTTTCTTT.

Only a few counts were recorded for this clonotype. The chain carries TRBV4-1 and TRBJ2-7; D perhaps matches TRBD2 (5 bases). The CDR3 has 14 amino acids. Germline-derived CDR1 and CDR2 are MGHRA and YSYEKL. Deletions cut 0 bases from V and 0 bases from J, with 6 bases between. The CDR3 spells CASSQDRGSYEQYF. DNA of the CDR3: TGCGCCAGCAGCCAAGATCGGGGCTCCTACGAGCAGTACTTC.

The chain carries TRBV2 and TRBJ2-2, with 8 bases aligning to TRBD1. The germline V gene encodes CDR1 SNHLY and CDR2 FYNNEI. The CDR3 is made up of 14 amino acids. V shed 8 bases and J 4 bases; nucleotides not matched to a gene: 6. CDR3 in amino acids: CASGQGLGTGELFF. In DNA, the CDR3 is TGTGCCAGCGGACAGGGTCTGGGCACCGGGGAGCTGTTTTTT.